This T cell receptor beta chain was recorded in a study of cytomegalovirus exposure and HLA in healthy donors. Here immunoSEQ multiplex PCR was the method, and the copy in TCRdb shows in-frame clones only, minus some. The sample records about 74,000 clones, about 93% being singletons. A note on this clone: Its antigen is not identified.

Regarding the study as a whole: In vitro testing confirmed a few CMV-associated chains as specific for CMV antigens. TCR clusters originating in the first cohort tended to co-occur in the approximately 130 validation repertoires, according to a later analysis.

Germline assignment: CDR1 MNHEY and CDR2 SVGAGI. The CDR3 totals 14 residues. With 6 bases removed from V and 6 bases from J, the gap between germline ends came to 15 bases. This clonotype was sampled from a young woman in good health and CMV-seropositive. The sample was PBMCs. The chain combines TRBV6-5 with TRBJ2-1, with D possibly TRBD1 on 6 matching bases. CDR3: CASSRPGQINEQFF. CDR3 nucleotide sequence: TGTGCCAGCAGCCGTCCCGGACAGATCAATGAGCAGTTCTTC.